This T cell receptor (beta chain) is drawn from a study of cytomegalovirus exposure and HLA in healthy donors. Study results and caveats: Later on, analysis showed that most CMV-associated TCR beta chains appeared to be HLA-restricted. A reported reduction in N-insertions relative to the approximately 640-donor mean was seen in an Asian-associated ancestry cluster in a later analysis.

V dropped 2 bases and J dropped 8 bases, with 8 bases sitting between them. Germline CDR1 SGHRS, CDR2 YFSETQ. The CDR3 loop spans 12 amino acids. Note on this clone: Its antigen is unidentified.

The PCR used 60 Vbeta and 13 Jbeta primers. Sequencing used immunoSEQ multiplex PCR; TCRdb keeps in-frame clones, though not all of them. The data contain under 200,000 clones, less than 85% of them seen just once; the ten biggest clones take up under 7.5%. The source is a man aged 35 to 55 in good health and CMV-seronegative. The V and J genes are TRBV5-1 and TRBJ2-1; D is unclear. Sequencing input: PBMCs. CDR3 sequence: CASSFITDEQFF. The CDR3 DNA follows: TGCGCCAGCAGCTTTATAACGGATGAGCAGTTCTTC.